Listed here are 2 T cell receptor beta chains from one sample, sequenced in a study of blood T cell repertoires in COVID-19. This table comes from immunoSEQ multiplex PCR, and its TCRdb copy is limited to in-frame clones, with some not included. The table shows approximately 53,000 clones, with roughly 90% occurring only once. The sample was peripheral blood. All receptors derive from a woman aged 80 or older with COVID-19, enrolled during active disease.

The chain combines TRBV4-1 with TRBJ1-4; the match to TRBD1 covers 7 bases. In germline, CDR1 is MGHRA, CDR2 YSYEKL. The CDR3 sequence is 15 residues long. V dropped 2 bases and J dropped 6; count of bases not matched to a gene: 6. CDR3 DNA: TGCGCCAGCAGCCAACAGGGGGTCTCGGATGAAAAACTGTTTTTT. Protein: CASSQQGVSDEKLFF.

As DNA, the CDR3 is TGCGCCAGCACCTCCGGTGGGGGGAGAACAGATACGCAGTATTTT. This encodes CASTSGGGRTDTQYF. This chain connects TRBV4-1 to TRBJ2-3; TRBD2 is a possible D gene (6 bases). Germline CDR1 is MGHRA and CDR2 is YSYEKL. The CDR3 runs 15 residues. The V and J ends lost 7 bases and 3 bases respectively, with 17 bases between them.